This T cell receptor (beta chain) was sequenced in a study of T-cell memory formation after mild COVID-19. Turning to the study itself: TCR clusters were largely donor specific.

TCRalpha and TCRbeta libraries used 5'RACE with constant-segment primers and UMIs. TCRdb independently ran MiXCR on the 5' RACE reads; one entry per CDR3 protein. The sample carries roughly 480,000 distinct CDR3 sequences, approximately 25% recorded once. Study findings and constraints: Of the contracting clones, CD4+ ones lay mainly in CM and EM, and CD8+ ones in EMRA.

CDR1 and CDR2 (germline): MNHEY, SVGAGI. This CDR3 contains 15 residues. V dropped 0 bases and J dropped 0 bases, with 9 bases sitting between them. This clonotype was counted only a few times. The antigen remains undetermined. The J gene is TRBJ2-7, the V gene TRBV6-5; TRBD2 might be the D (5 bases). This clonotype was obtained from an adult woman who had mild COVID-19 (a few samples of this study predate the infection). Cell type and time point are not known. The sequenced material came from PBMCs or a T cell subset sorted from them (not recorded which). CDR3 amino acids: CASSYSTGFSYEQYF. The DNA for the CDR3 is TGTGCCAGCAGTTACTCCACGGGATTCTCCTACGAGCAGTACTTC.